This note documents a single T cell receptor (beta chain) sequence. This entry belongs to a study of blood T cell repertoires in COVID-19. Study background: COVID-19 samples, acute and convalescent, were from the United States, Italy and Spain.

Here immunoSEQ multiplex PCR was the method, and the copy in TCRdb shows in-frame clones only, minus some. The table shows approximately 230,000 clones, with around nine tenths occurring only once. Germline loops: CDR1 MRHNA, CDR2 SNTAGT. This CDR3 comprises 15 residues. V trimming: 6 bases; J trimming: 3 bases; junction bases outside the gene matches: 6. This clonotype was obtained from an elderly man with acute or convalescent COVID-19. Specimen: peripheral blood. V usage is TRBV6-4 and J usage is TRBJ2-3; 10 bases line up with TRBD2. The CDR3 reads CASSFSSGGTDTQYF. CDR3 in DNA: TGTGCCAGCAGCTTCTCTAGCGGGGGAACAGATACGCAGTATTTT.